This T cell receptor (beta chain) was sequenced for a study of shared clonotypes between healthy human individuals. Method: immunoSEQ multiplex PCR; TCRdb's copy keeps in-frame clones and lacks some. Of approximately 1.5 million clones listed, approximately 98.5% are singletons. The receptor was derived from a man aged 30-40 years in good health. Sequenced material: naive CD4+ T cells sorted from blood. Noted subset: CD45RA+ positively selected.

The CDR3 spells CASSKEGRPSGNTIYF. CDR3 sequence (DNA): TGTGCCAGCAGCAAAGAGGGGCGACCGTCCGGAAACACCATATATTTT. The V gene is TRBV21-1, the J gene TRBJ1-3; the listed D gene, TRBD1, was not tested against the DNA. TRBV21-1 corresponds to a pseudogene. This CDR3 has 16 amino acids.